The rows below give T cell receptor beta chains drawn from one sample of a study of shared clonotypes between healthy human individuals. The data were produced by immunoSEQ multiplex PCR, yet TCRdb's version contains in-frame clones alone and is incomplete. This sample has 800,000 to 950,000 clones; just over 95% occur once, and the top ten carry about 0.21%. Sequencing was done on a sample of naive CD8+ T cells sorted from blood. These receptors all stem from a man in his thirties or forties in good health. The CDR3 runs from the conserved cysteine through the conserved F or W. D genes are given only for firm matches. Expanded clones get a size class; other rows say once, few or many, or leave the size out.

V gene	clone size	J gene	D gene	CDR3 protein	CDR3 DNA
TRBV2	once	TRBJ2-2	.	CATPRGGGPGELFF	TGTGCCACCCCCCGGGGTGGCGGTCCCGGGGAGCTGTTTTTT
TRBV18	.	TRBJ2-7	TRBD2	CASSRGGGLADSYEQYF	TGTGCCAGCTCACGAGGGGGGGGACTAGCGGATTCCTACGAGCAGTACTTC
TRBV7-9	.	TRBJ2-5	TRBD2	CASSSLAGGQETQYF	TGTGCCAGCAGCTCGCTAGCGGGAGGGCAAGAGACCCAGTACTTC
TRBV10-3	.	TRBJ1-1	TRBD1	CAISEIDQGADTEAFF	TGTGCCATCAGTGAGATCGACCAGGGGGCGGACACTGAAGCTTTCTTT
TRBV5-1	.	TRBJ1-5	.	CASSVDSFNQPQHF	TGCGCCAGCAGCGTCGACAGTTTCAATCAGCCCCAGCATTTT
TRBV7-9	.	TRBJ2-1	.	CASSDEGEQFF	TGTGCCAGCAGCGACGAGGGTGAGCAGTTCTTC
TRBV6-5	.	TRBJ1-5	TRBD1	CASSAGTALNQPQHF	TGTGCCAGCAGCGCCGGGACAGCCCTAAATCAGCCCCAGCATTTT
TRBV5-5	.	TRBJ1-4	TRBD1	CASSLGDRGEKLFF	TGTGCCAGCAGCTTGGGGGACAGGGGAGAAAAACTGTTTTTT
TRBV11-2	once	TRBJ2-2	.	CASSLVGGGELFF	TGTGCCAGCAGCTTAGTAGGGGGCGGGGAGCTGTTTTTT
TRBV14	.	TRBJ2-1	TRBD2	CASSGTSGRESTDEQFF	TGTGCCAGCAGTGGGACTAGCGGGAGGGAATCAACGGATGAGCAGTTCTTC
TRBV7-9	.	TRBJ2-2	.	CASSLEGIAGANTGELFF	TGTGCCAGCAGCTTAGAAGGTATAGCAGGAGCGAACACCGGGGAGCTGTTTTTT
TRBV6-1	.	TRBJ2-7	.	CASSDPGRLDNFAKIYEQYF	TGTGCCAGCAGTGACCCCGGGCGATTAGACAATTTCGCCAAGATCTACGAGCAGTACTTC
TRBV28	.	TRBJ1-1	.	CASSFGGWTEAFF	TGTGCCAGCAGTTTCGGGGGATGGACTGAAGCTTTCTTT
TRBV5-4	.	TRBJ2-3	TRBD2	CASRLGLAGDVGADTQYF	TGTGCCAGCAGATTGGGACTAGCGGGAGATGTTGGGGCAGATACGCAGTATTTT
TRBV11-2	.	TRBJ2-3	.	CASSLGEVLPDTQYF	TGTGCCAGCAGCTTAGGTGAGGTCCTGCCAGATACGCAGTATTTT
TRBV11-2	.	TRBJ2-3	.	CASSLSTPTDTQYF	TGTGCCAGCAGCTTATCCACCCCGACAGATACGCAGTATTTT
TRBV5-6	.	TRBJ1-2	.	CASSLRGLVNGYTF	TGTGCCAGCAGCTTGAGGGGATTGGTCAATGGCTACACCTTC
TRBV27	.	TRBJ2-7	.	CASSVTGGGYEQYF	TGTGCCAGCAGTGTAACAGGCGGAGGGTACGAGCAGTACTTC
TRBV27	.	TRBJ2-7	.	CASSFLGMAYEQYF	TGTGCCAGCAGTTTTTTAGGGATGGCCTACGAGCAGTACTTC
TRBV2	.	TRBJ2-3	TRBD2	CASRGPGRVGTDTQYF	TGTGCCAGCCGTGGACCCGGGAGGGTGGGGACAGATACGCAGTATTTT
TRBV25-1	.	TRBJ1-1	.	CASSSGRTKNTEAFF	TGTGCCAGCAGTTCGGGACGGACAAAGAACACTGAAGCTTTCTTT
TRBV6-6	.	TRBJ2-7	TRBD2	CASSYSRELHSDEQYF	TGTGCCAGCAGTTACTCGCGGGAGCTACATTCGGACGAGCAGTACTTC
TRBV5-6	.	TRBJ2-7	TRBD2	CASSLSPTPGGEQYF	TGTGCCAGCAGCTTGTCTCCGACCCCCGGGGGGGAGCAGTACTTC
TRBV4-1	.	TRBJ2-6	TRBD2	CASSQEPGLASGANVLTF	TGCGCCAGCAGCCAAGAACCCGGACTAGCGTCTGGGGCCAACGTCCTGACTTTC
TRBV30	.	TRBJ2-1	TRBD2	CAWILGLAGNEQFF	TGTGCCTGGATCCTGGGACTAGCGGGTAATGAGCAGTTCTTC
TRBV27	.	TRBJ2-7	.	CASSLSLGAGYEQYF	TGTGCCAGCAGTTTATCACTGGGAGCGGGCTACGAGCAGTACTTC
TRBV18	.	TRBJ2-7	TRBD1	CASSPTGDEQYF	TGTGCCAGCTCACCAACAGGGGACGAGCAGTACTTC
TRBV29-1	.	TRBJ2-7	TRBD2	CSVLTSGSSYEQYF	TGCAGCGTTCTGACTAGCGGGAGCTCCTACGAGCAGTACTTC
TRBV9	.	TRBJ2-2	TRBD1	CASSVGQGGGELFF	TGTGCCAGCAGCGTAGGACAGGGCGGCGGGGAGCTGTTTTTT
TRBV2	.	TRBJ1-1	TRBD1	CASSEGTGGFPEAFF	TGTGCCAGCAGTGAAGGGACAGGGGGTTTTCCTGAAGCTTTCTTT
TRBV6-1	.	TRBJ2-5	TRBD1	CASRDRGAQETQYF	TGTGCCAGCAGAGACAGGGGAGCCCAAGAGACCCAGTACTTC
TRBV28	.	TRBJ1-1	.	CASSSLTHEAFF	TGTGCCAGCAGTTCCCTGACTCATGAAGCTTTCTTT
TRBV28	.	TRBJ2-7	TRBD1	CASRTGTGYYEQYF	TGTGCCAGCAGAACCGGGACAGGATACTACGAGCAGTACTTC
TRBV7-9	few	TRBJ1-5	.	CASSLVGVNQPQHF	TGTGCCAGCAGCTTAGTAGGGGTGAATCAGCCCCAGCATTTT
TRBV6-4	.	TRBJ2-1	TRBD2	CASSRGLAGFSEQFF	TGTGCCAGCAGTCGGGGACTAGCGGGATTCAGCGAGCAGTTCTTC
TRBV7-9	once	TRBJ2-1	.	CASTDLGGYNEQFF	TGTGCCAGCACCGATTTAGGAGGATACAATGAGCAGTTCTTC
TRBV4-1	once	TRBJ2-5	.	CASSQLPQGAQETQYF	TGCGCCAGCAGCCAGCTACCCCAGGGTGCCCAAGAGACCCAGTACTTC
TRBV7-4	once	TRBJ1-1	.	CASTLRCGSGQPLNTEAFF	TGTGCCAGCACTCTGCGCTGTGGGTCCGGACAGCCTTTAAACACTGAAGCTTTCTTT
TRBV28	.	TRBJ1-4	.	CASSFPATNEKLFF	TGTGCCAGCAGTTTCCCAGCAACTAATGAAAAACTGTTTTTT
TRBV7-9	.	TRBJ1-1	TRBD1	CASRTGGQGMNTEAFF	TGTGCCAGCAGAACGGGGGGACAGGGAATGAACACTGAAGCTTTCTTT
TRBV6-1	.	TRBJ2-7	TRBD1	CASSANRGSSYEQYF	TGTGCCAGCAGTGCGAACAGGGGATCCTCCTACGAGCAGTACTTC
TRBV9	.	TRBJ2-7	TRBD2	CASSVGLAGVRSYEQYF	TGTGCCAGCAGCGTTGGACTAGCGGGAGTAAGGTCCTACGAGCAGTACTTC
TRBV6-6	.	TRBJ2-7	.	CASSPLREQYF	TGTGCCAGCAGTCCCCTTCGCGAGCAGTACTTC
TRBV2	.	TRBJ2-7	TRBD1	CASGAAGTAYEQYF	TGTGCCAGCGGCGCTGCCGGGACAGCGTACGAGCAGTACTTC
TRBV10-3	.	TRBJ1-2	.	CAISEMYGYTF	TGTGCCATCAGTGAGATGTATGGCTACACCTTC
TRBV6-5	.	TRBJ2-2	TRBD1	CASSYGTGTGELFF	TGTGCCAGCAGTTACGGGACAGGTACCGGGGAGCTGTTTTTT
TRBV9	.	TRBJ2-5	.	CASSVSGRVEETQYF	TGTGCCAGCAGCGTAAGTGGACGCGTGGAAGAGACCCAGTACTTC